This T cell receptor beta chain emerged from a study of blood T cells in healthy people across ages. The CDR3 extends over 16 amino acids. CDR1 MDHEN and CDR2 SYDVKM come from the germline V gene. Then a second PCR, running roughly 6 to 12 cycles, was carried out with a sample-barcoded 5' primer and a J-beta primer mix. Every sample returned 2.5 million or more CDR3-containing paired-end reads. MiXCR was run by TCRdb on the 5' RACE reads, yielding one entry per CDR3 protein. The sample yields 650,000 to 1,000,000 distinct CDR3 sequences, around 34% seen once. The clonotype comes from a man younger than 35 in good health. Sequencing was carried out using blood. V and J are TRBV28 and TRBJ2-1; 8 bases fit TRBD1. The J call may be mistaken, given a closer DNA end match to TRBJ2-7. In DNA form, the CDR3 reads TGTGCCAGCTCAGAAGTGACAGGGGCGCAGGACAATGAGCAGTACTTC. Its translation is CASSEVTGAQDNEQYF.